These 26 T cell receptor beta chains were all obtained from the same sample, sequenced in a study of CXCR3-negative and CXCR3-positive naive CD8 T cells. These TCRs' antigens remain unknown. The authors prepared UMI-labeled TRB cDNA libraries by 5' RACE. Reprocessing the 5' RACE reads, TCRdb reports a single entry for every CDR3 protein and omits DNA. The data show 130,000 to 150,000 distinct CDR3 sequences, and the top ten clones hold about 0.28%. Study findings and constraints: CXCR3-expressing naive cells carried TRB CDR3s more hydrophobic than those of CXCR3-negative naive cells.

The sample comprised naive CXCR3+ CD8+ T cells from blood. Described subset: CD45RO-CCR7+CD27+CD95- naive CD8+ T cells expressing CXCR3 (TNR3+). The receptor set was obtained from a human donor in good health. Some clones in this sample may be carry-over from other donors' samples.

The chain joins TRBV25-1 to TRBJ2-1; as DNA is missing, the TRBD2 call by TCRdb cannot be tested. The length of the CDR3 is 13 residues. From germline, CDR1 is MGHDK and CDR2 SYGVNS. CDR3: CATAAGSYNEQFF.

The chain employs TRBV12-3 or TRBV12-4 and TRBJ2-3; absent DNA, TCRdb's TRBD2 call cannot be checked. CDR3 length equals 17 residues. The CDR3 sequence is CASSASGTSGIFYTQYF.

This chain connects TRBV23-1 to TRBJ2-1; TCRdb designates TRBD1, a call that cannot be tested without DNA. TRBV23-1 is assigned to the ORF class and has an uncertain function. The CDR3 consists of 16 residues. CDR3 residues: CASRPRDRRAYNEQFF.

The genes are TRBV20-1 and TRBJ1-1; TCRdb designates TRBD1, a call that cannot be tested without DNA. Germline V lookup: CDR1 DFQATT, CDR2 SNEGSKA (reference sequence). The CDR3 loop spans 14 amino acids. CDR3: CSARSTGGISEAFF.

This chain connects TRBV12-3 or TRBV12-4 to TRBJ2-2. This CDR3 has 15 residues. The CDR3 is CASSMTSNDTGELFF.

The chain recombines TRBV29-1 with TRBJ2-1; no DNA is available, so the TRBD1 call from TCRdb remains unchecked. The germline V gene encodes CDR1 SQVTM and CDR2 ANQGSEA. The CDR3 consists of 15 residues. The CDR3 here is CSVRGTGSSYNEQFF.

V usage is TRBV19 and J usage is TRBJ2-1; as DNA is missing, the TRBD1 call by TCRdb cannot be tested. The CDR3 extends over 15 amino acids. In germline, CDR1 is LNHDA, CDR2 SQIVND (reference sequence). This CDR3 is CASTPYRASYNEQFF.

The chain combines TRBV5-4 with TRBJ1-2. Germline CDR1 is SGHNT and CDR2 is YYREEE (reference sequence). CDR3 length: 15 amino acids. The CDR3 here is CASSRGEALNYGYTF. Combining the CDR3 with reference TRBV5-4 and TRBJ1-2 gives the whole variable domain ETGVTQSPTHLIKTRGQQVTLRCSSQSGHNTVSWYQQALGQGPQFIFQYYREEENGRGNFPPRFSGLQFPNYSSELNVNALELDDSALYLCASSRGEALNYGYTFGSGTRLTVV.

The V call is TRBV7-9, the J call TRBJ1-1; lacking DNA, the TRBD1 call made by TCRdb goes unchecked. In germline, CDR1 is SEHNR, CDR2 FQNEAQ (reference sequence). The CDR3 loop spans 15 amino acids. CDR3 region: CASSPWGAQNTEAFF.

The V gene is TRBV29-1, the J gene TRBJ2-7; TCRdb proposes TRBD1, but this gene call is untestable without DNA. CDR1 is SQVTM, CDR2 ANQGSEA, per germline. The CDR3 sequence is 12 residues long. CDR3 amino acids: CSVEPGNDKQYF.

The chain joins TRBV9 to TRBJ2-1; absent DNA, TCRdb's TRBD2 call cannot be checked. The germline CDR1 and CDR2 sequences are SGDLS and YYNGEE. The CDR3 totals 17 residues. The CDR3 is CASNFQGRARRYNEQFF. Variable domain in full (rest from reference TRBV9 and TRBJ2-1): DSGVTQTPKHLITATGQRVTLRCSPRSGDLSVYWYQQSLDQGLQFLIQYYNGEERAKGNILERFSAQQFPDLHSELNLSSLELGDSALYFCASNFQGRARRYNEQFFGPGTRLTVL.

The J gene is TRBJ2-7, the V gene TRBV5-4; TCRdb's assignment of TRBD1 cannot be checked, as there is no DNA. The CDR3 length is 14 residues. Looked up from germline, CDR1 is SGHNT and CDR2 is YYREEE (reference sequence). Here the CDR3 reads CASSLGQETYEQYF.

The chain uses TRBV9 and TRBJ2-2; TCRdb calls TRBD1, which cannot be checked without DNA. CDR1 is SGDLS, CDR2 YYNGEE, per germline. CDR3 length equals 16 residues. CDR3 in amino acids: CASSAGGRGGTGELFF.

The chain links TRBV29-1 to TRBJ2-3; TCRdb picks TRBD2, but there is no DNA to check that call. Germline CDR1 reads SQVTM; CDR2 reads ANQGSEA. The CDR3 totals 14 residues. The CDR3: CSVGLAGGGDTQYF.

The CDR3 loop reads CASSPEGSSYEQYF. The chain has TRBV5-4 and TRBJ2-7; the D call from TCRdb, TRBD1, cannot be confirmed without DNA. Germline CDR1 is SGHNT and CDR2 is YYREEE (reference sequence). This CDR3 has 14 residues.

This sequence joins TRBV7-3 and TRBJ2-1; TCRdb picks TRBD2, but there is no DNA to check that call. Germline-derived CDR1 and CDR2 are SGHTA and FQGTGA. The CDR3 is 15 amino acids. CDR3 amino acids: CASSETSGGGGEQFF.

The rearrangement links TRBV27 to TRBJ2-1; TCRdb's D gene call, TRBD1, goes unchecked for lack of DNA. The CDR3 totals 14 residues. Germline loops: CDR1 MNHEY, CDR2 SMNVEV (reference sequence). Here the CDR3 reads CASSFWDSSNEQFF.

The gene calls are TRBV4-1 and TRBJ1-1. The germline V gene has CDR1 MGHRA and CDR2 YSYEKL. The CDR3 has 13 amino acids. The CDR3 here is CASSQAVVTEAFF.

This chain links TRBV5-1 with TRBJ2-3. Germline V gene lookup returns CDR1 SGHRS and CDR2 YFSETQ. The CDR3 is 14 residues long. CDR3 protein: CASSLEKGLDTQYF.

This sequence joins TRBV19 and TRBJ2-1; no DNA is available, so the TRBD1 call from TCRdb remains unchecked. This CDR3 spans 15 amino acids. The germline V gene has CDR1 LNHDA and CDR2 SQIVND (reference sequence). The CDR3 reads CASSTPTVGLHEQFF.

The chain recombines TRBV10-1 with TRBJ1-6; TCRdb lists TRBD1, though no DNA is available to test this call. From germline, CDR1 is WNHNN and CDR2 SYGVQD (reference sequence). The CDR3 contains 14 residues. The CDR3 is CASSAGTGNSPLHF.

The chain is built from TRBV29-1 and TRBJ1-1; TCRdb names TRBD1, which stays unverified in the absence of DNA. Germline loops: CDR1 SQVTM, CDR2 ANQGSEA. CDR3 size: 13 residues. The CDR3 here is CSSAGGEETEAFF.

The rearrangement joins TRBV7-9 to TRBJ1-6. Germline V gene lookup returns CDR1 SEHNR and CDR2 FQNEAQ (reference sequence). The CDR3 runs to 12 residues. Here the CDR3 reads CASSSTSAPLHF.

V gene TRBV4-3 combines with J gene TRBJ2-1; TCRdb's D call of TRBD2 is untestable without DNA. The CDR3 is made up of 16 amino acids. From germline, CDR1 is LGHNA and CDR2 YSLEER. The CDR3 spells CASSQGLAGDYNEQFF.

The chain employs TRBV11-2 and TRBJ2-7; TCRdb selects TRBD1, and the lack of DNA leaves this call unchecked. Germline CDR1 is SGHAT and CDR2 is FQNNGV. The CDR3 runs 15 residues. CDR3 amino acids: CASSPTQGFAYEQYF.

J is TRBJ1-2 and V is TRBV3-1; TCRdb indicates TRBD1, and absent DNA this call remains unverified. CDR1 is LGHDT, CDR2 YNNKEL, per germline (reference sequence). The CDR3 consists of 17 residues. Here the CDR3 reads CASSQVIRGREDYGYTF.